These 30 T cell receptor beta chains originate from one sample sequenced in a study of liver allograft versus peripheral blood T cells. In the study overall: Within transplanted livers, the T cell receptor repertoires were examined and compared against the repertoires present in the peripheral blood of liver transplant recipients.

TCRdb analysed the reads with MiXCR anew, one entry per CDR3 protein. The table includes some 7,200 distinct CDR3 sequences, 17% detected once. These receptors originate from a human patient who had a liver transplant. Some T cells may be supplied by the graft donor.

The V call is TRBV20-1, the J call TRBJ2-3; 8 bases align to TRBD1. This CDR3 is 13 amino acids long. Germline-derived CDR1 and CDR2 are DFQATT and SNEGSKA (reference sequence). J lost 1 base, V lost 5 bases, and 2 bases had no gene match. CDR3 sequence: CSAGGQGTDTQYF. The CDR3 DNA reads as TGCAGTGCTGGGGGACAGGGCACAGATACGCAGTATTTT.

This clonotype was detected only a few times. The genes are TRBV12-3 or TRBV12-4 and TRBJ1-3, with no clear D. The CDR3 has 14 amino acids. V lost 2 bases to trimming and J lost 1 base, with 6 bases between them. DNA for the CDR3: TGTGCCAGCAGTTTACGCAGTTCTGGAAACACCATATATTTT. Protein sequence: CASSLRSSGNTIYF.

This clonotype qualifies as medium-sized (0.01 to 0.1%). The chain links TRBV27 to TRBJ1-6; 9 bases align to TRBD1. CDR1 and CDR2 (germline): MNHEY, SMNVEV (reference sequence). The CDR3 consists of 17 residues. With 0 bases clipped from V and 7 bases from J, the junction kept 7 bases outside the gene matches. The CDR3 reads CASSLSIGTGLNSPLHF. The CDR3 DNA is TGTGCCAGCAGTTTATCGATCGGGACAGGGCTCAATTCACCCCTCCACTTT.

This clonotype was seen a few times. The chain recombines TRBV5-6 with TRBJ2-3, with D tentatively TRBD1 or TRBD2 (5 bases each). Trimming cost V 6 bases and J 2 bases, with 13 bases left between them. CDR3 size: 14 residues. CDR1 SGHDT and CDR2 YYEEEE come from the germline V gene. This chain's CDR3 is CASNPRGNTDTQYF. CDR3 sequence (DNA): TGTGCCAGCAACCCACGGGGCAACACAGATACGCAGTATTTT.

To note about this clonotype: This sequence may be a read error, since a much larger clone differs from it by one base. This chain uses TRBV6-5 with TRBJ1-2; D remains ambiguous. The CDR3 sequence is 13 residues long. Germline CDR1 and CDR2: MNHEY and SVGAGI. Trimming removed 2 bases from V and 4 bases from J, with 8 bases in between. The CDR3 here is CASSYSGCYGYTF. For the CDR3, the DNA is TGTGCCAGCAGTTACAGTGGCTGCTATGGCTACACCTTC.

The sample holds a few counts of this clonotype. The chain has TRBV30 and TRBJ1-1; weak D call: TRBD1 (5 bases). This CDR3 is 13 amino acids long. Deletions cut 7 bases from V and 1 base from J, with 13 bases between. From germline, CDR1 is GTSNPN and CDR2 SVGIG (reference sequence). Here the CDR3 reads CALWTLENTEAFF. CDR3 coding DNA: TGTGCCTTATGGACACTGGAGAACACTGAAGCTTTCTTT. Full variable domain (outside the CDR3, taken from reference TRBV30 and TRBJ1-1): SQTIHQWPATLVQPVGSPLSLECTVEGTSNPNLYWYRQAAGRGLQLLFYSVGIGQISSEVPQNLSASRPQDRQFILSSKKLLLSDSGFYLCALWTLENTEAFFGQGTRLTVV.

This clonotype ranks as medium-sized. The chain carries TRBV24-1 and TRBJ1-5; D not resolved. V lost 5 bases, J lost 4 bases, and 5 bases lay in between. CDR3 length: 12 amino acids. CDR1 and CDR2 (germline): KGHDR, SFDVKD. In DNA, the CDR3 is TGTGCCACCAGTGTGGGAAATCAGCCCCAGCATTTT. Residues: CATSVGNQPQHF.

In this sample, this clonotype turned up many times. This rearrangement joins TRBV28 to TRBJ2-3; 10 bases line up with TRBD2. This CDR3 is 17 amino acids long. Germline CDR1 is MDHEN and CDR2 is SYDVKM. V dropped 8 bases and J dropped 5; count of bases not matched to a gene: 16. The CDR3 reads CASPPPGLAWRGDTQYF. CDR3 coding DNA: TGTGCCAGCCCCCCGCCGGGACTAGCGTGGCGGGGAGATACGCAGTATTTT.

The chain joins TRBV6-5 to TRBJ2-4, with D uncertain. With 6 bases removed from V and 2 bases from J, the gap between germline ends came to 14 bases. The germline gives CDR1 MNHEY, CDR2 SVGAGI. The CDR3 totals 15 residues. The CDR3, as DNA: TGTGCCAGCAGGTGGGCAGAAGAAACCAAAAACATTCAGTACTTC. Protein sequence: CASRWAEETKNIQYF.

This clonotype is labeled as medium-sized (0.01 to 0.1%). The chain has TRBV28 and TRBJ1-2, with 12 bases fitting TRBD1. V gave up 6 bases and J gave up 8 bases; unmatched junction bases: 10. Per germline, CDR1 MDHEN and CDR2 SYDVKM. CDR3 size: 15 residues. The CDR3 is CASRPGQGAPTGYTF. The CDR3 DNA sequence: TGTGCCAGCAGACCGGGACAGGGGGCGCCTACCGGCTACACCTTC.

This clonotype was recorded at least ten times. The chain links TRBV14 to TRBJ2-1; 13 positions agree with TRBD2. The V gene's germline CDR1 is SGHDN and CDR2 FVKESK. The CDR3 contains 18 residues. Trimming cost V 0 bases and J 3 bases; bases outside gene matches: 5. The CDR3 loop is CASSQEEGTSGNYNEQFF. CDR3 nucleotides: TGTGCCAGCAGCCAAGAGGAAGGGACTAGCGGGAACTACAATGAGCAGTTCTTC.

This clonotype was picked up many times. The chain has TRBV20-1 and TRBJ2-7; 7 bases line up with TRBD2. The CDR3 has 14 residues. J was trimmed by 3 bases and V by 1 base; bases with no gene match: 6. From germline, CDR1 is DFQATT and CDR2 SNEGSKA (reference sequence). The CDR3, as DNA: TGCAGTGCTAGAGGCGGGAGCGGGAACTACGAGCAGTACTTC. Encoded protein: CSARGGSGNYEQYF.

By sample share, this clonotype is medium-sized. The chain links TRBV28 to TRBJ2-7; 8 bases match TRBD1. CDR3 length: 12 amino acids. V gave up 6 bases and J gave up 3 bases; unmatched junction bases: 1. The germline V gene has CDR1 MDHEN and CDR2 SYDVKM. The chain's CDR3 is CASSGQGYEQYF. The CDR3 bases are TGTGCCAGCAGCGGACAGGGCTACGAGCAGTACTTC.

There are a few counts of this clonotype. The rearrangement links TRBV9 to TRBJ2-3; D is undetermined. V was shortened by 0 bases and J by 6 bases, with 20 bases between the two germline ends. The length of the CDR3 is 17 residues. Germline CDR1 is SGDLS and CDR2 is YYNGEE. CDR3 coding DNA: TGTGCCAGCAGCGTAGATGATTGGGGATGGGGTCAGGATACGCAGTATTTT. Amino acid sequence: CASSVDDWGWGQDTQYF.

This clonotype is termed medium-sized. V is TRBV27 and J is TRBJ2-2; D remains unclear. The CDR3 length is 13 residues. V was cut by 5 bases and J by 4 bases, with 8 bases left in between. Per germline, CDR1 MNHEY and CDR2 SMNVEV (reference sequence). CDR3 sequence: CASSRPSTGELFF. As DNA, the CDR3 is TGTGCCAGCAGTAGGCCGAGCACCGGGGAGCTGTTTTTT.

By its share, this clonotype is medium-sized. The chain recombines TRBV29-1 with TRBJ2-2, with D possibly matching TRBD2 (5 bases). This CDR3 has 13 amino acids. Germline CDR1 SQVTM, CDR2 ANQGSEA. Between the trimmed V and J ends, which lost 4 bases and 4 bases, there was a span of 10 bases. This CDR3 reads CSVAAELTGELFF. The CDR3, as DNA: TGCAGCGTTGCAGCGGAGCTCACCGGGGAGCTGTTTTTT.

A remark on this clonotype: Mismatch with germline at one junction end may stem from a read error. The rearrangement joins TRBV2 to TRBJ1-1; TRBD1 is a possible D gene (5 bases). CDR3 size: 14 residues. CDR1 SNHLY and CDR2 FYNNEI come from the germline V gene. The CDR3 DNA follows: TGTACCAGCAGACGCGACAGCCAGAACACTGAAGCTTTCTTT. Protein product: CTSRRDSQNTEAFF.

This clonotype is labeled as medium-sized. The chain's CDR3 is CASTHPGRIDNYGYTF. The CDR3 region has the DNA TGTGCCAGTACCCACCCCGGCAGGATCGATAACTATGGCTACACCTTC. The genes are TRBV19 and TRBJ1-2; D is unresolved. The ends were cut back, 7 bases at V and 1 base at J, with 19 bases in the middle. Germline V gives CDR1 LNHDA, CDR2 SQIVND (reference sequence). The CDR3 has 16 residues.

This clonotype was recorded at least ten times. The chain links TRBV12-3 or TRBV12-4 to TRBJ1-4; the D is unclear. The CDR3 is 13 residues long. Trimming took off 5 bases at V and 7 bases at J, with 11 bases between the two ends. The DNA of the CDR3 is TGTGCCAGCAGTCCCCGGACGGGTGAAAAACTGTTTTTT. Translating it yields CASSPRTGEKLFF.

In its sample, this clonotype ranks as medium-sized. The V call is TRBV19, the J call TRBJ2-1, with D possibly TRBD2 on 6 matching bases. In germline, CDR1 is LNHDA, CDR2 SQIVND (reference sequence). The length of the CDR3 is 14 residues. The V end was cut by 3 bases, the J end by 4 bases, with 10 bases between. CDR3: CASSISGLYNEQFF. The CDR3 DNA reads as TGTGCCAGTAGTATTAGCGGCTTATACAATGAGCAGTTCTTC.

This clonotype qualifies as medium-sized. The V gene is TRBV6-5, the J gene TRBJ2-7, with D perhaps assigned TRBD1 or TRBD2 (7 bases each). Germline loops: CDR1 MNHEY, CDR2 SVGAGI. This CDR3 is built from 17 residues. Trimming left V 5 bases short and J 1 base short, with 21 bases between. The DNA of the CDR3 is TGTGCCAGCAGTCTAAACTCCTGGCAGGGGGGGTCCTACGAGCAGTACTTC. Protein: CASSLNSWQGGSYEQYF.

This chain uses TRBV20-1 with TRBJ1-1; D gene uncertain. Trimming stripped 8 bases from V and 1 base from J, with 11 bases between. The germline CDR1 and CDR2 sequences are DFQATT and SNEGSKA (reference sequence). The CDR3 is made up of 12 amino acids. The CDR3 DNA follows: TGCAGTCGGGTGAGGAGGAACACTGAAGCTTTCTTT. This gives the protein CSRVRRNTEAFF.

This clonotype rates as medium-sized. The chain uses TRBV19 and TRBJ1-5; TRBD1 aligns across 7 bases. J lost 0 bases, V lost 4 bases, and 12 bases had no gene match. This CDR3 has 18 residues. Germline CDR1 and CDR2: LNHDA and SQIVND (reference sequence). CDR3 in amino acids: CASSRGGGADLSNQPQHF. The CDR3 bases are TGTGCCAGTAGTAGAGGAGGGGGCGCGGATCTTAGCAATCAGCCCCAGCATTTT. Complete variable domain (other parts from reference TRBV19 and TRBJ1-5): DGGITQSPKYLFRKEGQNVTLSCEQNLNHDAMYWYRQDPGQGLRLIYYSQIVNDFQKGDIAEGYSVSREKKESFPLTVTSAQKNPTAFYLCASSRGGGADLSNQPQHFGDGTRLSIL.

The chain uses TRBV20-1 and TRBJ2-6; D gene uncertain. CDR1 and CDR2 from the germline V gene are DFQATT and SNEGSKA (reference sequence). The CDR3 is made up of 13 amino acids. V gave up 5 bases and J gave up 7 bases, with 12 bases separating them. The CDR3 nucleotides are TGCAGTGCTGGGTCGTTTGCTGCCAACGTCCTGACTTTC. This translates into CSAGSFAANVLTF.

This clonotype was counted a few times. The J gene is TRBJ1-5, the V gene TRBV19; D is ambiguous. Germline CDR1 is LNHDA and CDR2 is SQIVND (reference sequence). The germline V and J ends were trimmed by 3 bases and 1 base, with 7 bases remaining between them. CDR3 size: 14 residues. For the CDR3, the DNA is TGTGCCAGTAGTATTGTTCGGAGCAATCAGCCCCAGCATTTT. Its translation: CASSIVRSNQPQHF.

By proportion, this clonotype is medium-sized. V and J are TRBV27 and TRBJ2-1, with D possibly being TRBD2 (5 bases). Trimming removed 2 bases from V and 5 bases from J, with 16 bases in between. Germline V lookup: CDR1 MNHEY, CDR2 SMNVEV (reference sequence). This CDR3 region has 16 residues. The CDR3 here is CASSLAATRGNNEQFF. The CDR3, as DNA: TGTGCCAGCAGTTTAGCCGCTACCCGGGGTAACAATGAGCAGTTCTTC.

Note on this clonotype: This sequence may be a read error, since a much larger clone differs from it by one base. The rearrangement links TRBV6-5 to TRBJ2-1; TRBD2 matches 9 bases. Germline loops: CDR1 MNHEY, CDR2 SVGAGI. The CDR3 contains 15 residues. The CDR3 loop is CASCYSTSGDNEQFF. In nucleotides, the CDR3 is TGTGCCAGCTGTTACTCGACTAGCGGAGACAATGAGCAGTTCTTC.

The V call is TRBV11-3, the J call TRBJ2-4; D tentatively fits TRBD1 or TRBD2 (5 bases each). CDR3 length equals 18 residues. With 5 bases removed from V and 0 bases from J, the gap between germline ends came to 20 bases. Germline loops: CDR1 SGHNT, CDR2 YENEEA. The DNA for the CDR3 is TGTGCCAGCAGCCCATTTCATCAGGGAGTACAAGCCAAAAACATTCAGTACTTC. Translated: CASSPFHQGVQAKNIQYF. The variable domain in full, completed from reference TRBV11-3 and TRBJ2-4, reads EAGVVQSPRYKIIEKKQPVAFWCNPISGHNTLYWYLQNLGQGPELLIRYENEEAVDDSQLPKDRFSAERLKGVDSTLKIQPAELGDSAVYLCASSPFHQGVQAKNIQYFGAGTRLSVL.

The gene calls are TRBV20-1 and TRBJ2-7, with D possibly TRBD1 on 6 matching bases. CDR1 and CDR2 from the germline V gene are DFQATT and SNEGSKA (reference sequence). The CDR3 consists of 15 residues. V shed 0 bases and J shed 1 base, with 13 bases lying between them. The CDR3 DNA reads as TGCAGTGCTAGAGATAAGCAGGGGACGTCCTACGAGCAGTACTTC. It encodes CSARDKQGTSYEQYF.

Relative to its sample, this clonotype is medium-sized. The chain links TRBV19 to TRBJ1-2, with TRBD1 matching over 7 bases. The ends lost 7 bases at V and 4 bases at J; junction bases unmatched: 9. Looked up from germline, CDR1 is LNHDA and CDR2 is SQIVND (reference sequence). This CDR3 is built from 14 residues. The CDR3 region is CASKGTGTVYGYTF. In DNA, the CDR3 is TGTGCCAGTAAGGGAACCGGGACAGTCTATGGCTACACCTTC.